Given below is one T cell receptor beta chain in context. A read error may explain this, as a much larger clone is one base away. This record comes from a study of immune characterization of retroperitoneal liposarcoma. V shed 2 bases, J shed 3 bases, and the junction held 7 bases outside the gene matches. This CDR3 has 17 amino acids. Per the germline V gene, CDR1 is SGHVS and CDR2 is FQNEAQ. TCRdb analysed the PCR reads with MiXCR anew, one entry per CDR3 protein. The repertoire holds approximately 10,000 distinct CDR3 sequences, with about 30% as singletons. The V gene is TRBV7-8, the J gene TRBJ2-1, with 10 bases fitting TRBD2. Source material: tumor tissue. This receptor was obtained from a female donor with retroperitoneal liposarcoma. CDR3 in amino acids: CASSLLAGGLYYNEQFF. CDR3 DNA sequence: TGTGCCAGCAGCTTATTAGCGGGGGGACTCTACTACAATGAGCAGTTCTTC.